This T cell receptor (beta chain) was profiled in a study of molecular identifiers for immune sequencing clone quantification. Study-wide background: The replicates split RNA from about 19,000 or 110,000 naive CD8 cells five ways and sequenced four. General study results and limits: Highly expanded clone sizes could be underestimated by identical TCR molecules that share a barcode.

Bulk TCR libraries used previously described methods and listed TCR primers. One entry per CDR3 protein, called by TCRdb with MiXCR from the PCR reads. Among more than 300,000 distinct CDR3 sequences listed, over 20% were seen once. For this clonotype: The antigen is not known. A much bigger clone sits one base away, suggesting this may be a read error.

The ends were cut back, 3 bases at V and 13 bases at J, with 21 bases in the middle. CDR3 length: 14 amino acids. Germline CDR1 reads SNHLY; CDR2 reads FYNNEI. The naive CD8 libraries originated from between roughly 18,000 and 1,000,000 sorted cells and drew on 10%, 30% or 50% RNA. The TCR comes from a human donor in good health. Some libraries in this study had Jurkat cell RNA spiked in. The sample comprised naive CD8+ T cells from blood, with Jurkat cell RNA spiked in. Subset in this sample: FACS-sorted CD8+CD4-CCR7+CD45RA+ naive T cells. The chain uses TRBV2 and TRBJ1-1; D is possibly TRBD1 (6 bases). The DNA of the CDR3 is TGTGCCAGCAGTGAGAGGGCAGGGGCCCTCATGAGTTTCTTT. Translated, it gives CASSERAGALMSFF.